The 3 T cell receptor beta chains given below trace back to one sample, sequenced in a study of blood T cell repertoires in COVID-19 (TCRdb year 2020). Receptors were amplified or captured by the immunoSEQ multiplex PCR assay. TCRdb mirrors the immuneACCESS table, restricted to in-frame sequences. Some clones are absent from its copies; in checked studies, under half trace to an unresolved V gene, and the reason for the others is unknown. The sample table records more than 400,000 clones; about 92% of these occur just once. 0.55% to 0.75% of the sample belongs to the ten largest clones. The sample consisted of PBMCs or T cells enriched from blood (not recorded which). These receptors all come from a man younger than 30 who had recovered from COVID-19.

This clone occurred once. This sequence joins TRBV27 and TRBJ1-6, with 11 bases lining up with TRBD1. This CDR3 comprises 17 residues. Germline V gene sequence: CDR1 MNHEY, CDR2 SMNVEV (reference sequence). Trimming removed 5 bases from V and 9 bases from J; junction bases left unmatched: 12. Here the CDR3 reads CASSDTLGQGVASPLHF. The CDR3 nucleotides read TGTGCCAGCAGTGACACCCTGGGACAGGGGGTGGCTTCACCCCTCCACTTT.

The rearrangement uses TRBV3-1 (or the pseudogene TRBV3-2) and TRBJ1-2; D might be TRBD1 (6 bases). Germline V gene data show CDR1 as LGHDT and CDR2 as YNNKEL (reference sequence). The germline V and J ends were trimmed by 0 bases and 3 bases, with 11 bases remaining between them. The CDR3 sequence is 15 residues long. The CDR3 loop reads CASSQDWTEDYGYTF. The CDR3 bases are TGTGCCAGCAGCCAAGACTGGACAGAAGACTATGGCTACACCTTC.

Note on this clone: This sample also contains other DNA sequences that code for the same CDR3. The genes are TRBV5-1 and TRBJ2-1; D gene uncertain. The CDR3 loop spans 14 amino acids. V lost 0 bases to trimming and J lost 0 bases, with 4 bases between them. Germline CDR1 is SGHRS and CDR2 is YFSETQ. The CDR3 DNA reads TGCGCCAGCAGCTTGGGTAGCTCCTACAATGAGCAGTTCTTC. Translating it yields CASSLGSSYNEQFF. Full variable domain (missing parts from reference TRBV5-1 and TRBJ2-1): KAGVTQTPRYLIKTRGQQVTLSCSPISGHRSVSWYQQTPGQGLQFLFEYFSETQRNKGNFPGRFSGRQFSNSRSEMNVSTLELGDSALYLCASSLGSSYNEQFFGPGTRLTVL.